This TCR beta chain was found in a study of T cells in Graves' hyperthyroidism and ophthalmopathy. V was clipped by 5 bases and J by 2 bases, with 7 bases between them. Germline V lookup: CDR1 GTSNPN, CDR2 SVGIG (reference sequence). The CDR3 loop spans 11 amino acids. In the case of this clonotype: A much larger clone is a single base away; this may be a read error.

Amplified TCR beta CDR3 regions came from RNA transcripts. The HTBI primer set drove a first-round RT-PCR of the TCR CDR3. TCRdb reprocessed the multiplex PCR reads via MiXCR and lists one record per CDR3 protein. The data show under 350,000 distinct CDR3 sequences, roughly 21% seen once. Sequenced: blood. The chain has TRBV30 and TRBJ2-7; D remains unclear. The sequence was collected from a woman aged 45-60 years with Graves' hyperthyroidism. This CDR3 is CAWGSPYEQYF. The CDR3 DNA sequence: TGTGCCTGGGGCAGCCCCTACGAGCAGTACTTC.